The text below deals with one T cell receptor (beta chain). Sequencing used immunoSEQ multiplex PCR; TCRdb keeps in-frame clones, though not all of them. The sample carries fewer than 90,000 clones, around 94% recorded once. The data were taken from a study of technical replicates of blood from several donors. This receptor was obtained from a human donor in good health. Sequenced input: T cells isolated from PBMCs.

In DNA form, the CDR3 reads TGCAGCGTTGTGAGCCTGCAGGTGAACACTGAAGCTTTCTTT. Amino acid sequence: CSVVSLQVNTEAFF. The chain uses TRBV29-1 and TRBJ1-1, with D unclear. Germline V gives CDR1 SQVTM, CDR2 ANQGSEA. The V gene lost 4 bases and the J gene lost 0 bases, with 12 bases spanning the gap. This CDR3 has 14 residues.